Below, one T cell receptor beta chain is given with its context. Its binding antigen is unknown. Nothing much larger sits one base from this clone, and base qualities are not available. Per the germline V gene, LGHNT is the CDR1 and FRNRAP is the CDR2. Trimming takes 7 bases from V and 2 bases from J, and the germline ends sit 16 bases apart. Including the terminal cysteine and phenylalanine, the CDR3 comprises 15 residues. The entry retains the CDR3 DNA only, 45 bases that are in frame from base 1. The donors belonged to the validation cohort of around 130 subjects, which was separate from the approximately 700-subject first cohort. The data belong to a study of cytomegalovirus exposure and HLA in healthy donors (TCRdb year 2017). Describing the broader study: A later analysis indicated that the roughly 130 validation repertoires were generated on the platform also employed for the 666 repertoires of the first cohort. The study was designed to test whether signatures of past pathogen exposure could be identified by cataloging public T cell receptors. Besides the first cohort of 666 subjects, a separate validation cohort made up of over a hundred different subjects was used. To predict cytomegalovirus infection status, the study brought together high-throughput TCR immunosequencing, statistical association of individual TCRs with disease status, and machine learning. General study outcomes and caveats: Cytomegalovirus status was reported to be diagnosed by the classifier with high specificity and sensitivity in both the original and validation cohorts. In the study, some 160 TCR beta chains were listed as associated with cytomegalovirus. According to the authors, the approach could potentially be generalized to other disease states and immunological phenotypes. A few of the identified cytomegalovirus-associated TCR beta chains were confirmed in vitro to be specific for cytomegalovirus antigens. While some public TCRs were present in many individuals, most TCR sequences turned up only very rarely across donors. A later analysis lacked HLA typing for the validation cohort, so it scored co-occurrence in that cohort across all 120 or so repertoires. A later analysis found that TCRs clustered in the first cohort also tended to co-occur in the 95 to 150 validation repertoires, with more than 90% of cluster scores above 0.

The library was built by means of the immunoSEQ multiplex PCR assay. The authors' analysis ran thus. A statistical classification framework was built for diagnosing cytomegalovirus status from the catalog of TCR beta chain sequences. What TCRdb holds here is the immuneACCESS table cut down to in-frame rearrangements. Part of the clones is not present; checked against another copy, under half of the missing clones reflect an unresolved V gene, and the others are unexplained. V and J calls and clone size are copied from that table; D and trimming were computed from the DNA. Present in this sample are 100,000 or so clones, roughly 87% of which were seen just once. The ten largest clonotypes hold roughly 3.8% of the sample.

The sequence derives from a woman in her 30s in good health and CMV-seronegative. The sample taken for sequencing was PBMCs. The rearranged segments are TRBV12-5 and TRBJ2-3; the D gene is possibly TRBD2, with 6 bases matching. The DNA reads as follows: TGTGCTAGTGCTCTCGGAGGGAAACACACAGATACGCAGTATTTT. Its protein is CASALGGKHTDTQYF.